A selection of T cell receptor beta chains follows, all from one sample in a study of shared clonotypes between healthy human individuals. Sequenced by immunoSEQ multiplex PCR; TCRdb stores in-frame clones only, minus some. This sample has around 2.1 million clones, with 85% to 95% found just once. Specimen: naive CD8+ T cells from PBMCs. The receptor source for this set is a man aged 18 to 30 in good health. Some clones in this sample may be carry-over from other donors' samples. The CDR3 runs from the conserved cysteine through the conserved F or W. Each record gives: J gene, D gene, V gene, CDR3 protein. A D gene is named only where the DNA matches it firmly.

>TRBJ2-7|-|TRBV7-9
CASSPPAGGSYEQYF
>TRBJ2-1|TRBD2|TRBV7-9
CASRQGAGGYNEQFF
>TRBJ2-3|TRBD2|TRBV2
CASPSKAGGDTQYF
>TRBJ2-7|TRBD1|TRBV27
CASSPWDRAYEQYF
>TRBJ2-2|TRBD2|TRBV2
CASSEASGSLVSELFF
>TRBJ2-7|-|TRBV9
CASSGDTTYEQYF
>TRBJ1-1|TRBD1|TRBV4-3
CASSLTRTGVTEAFF
>TRBJ1-1|-|TRBV19
CASRRVPLGTEAFF
>TRBJ2-7|TRBD1|TRBV9
CASSVGGTGSYEQYF
>TRBJ2-1|TRBD2|TRBV7-3
CASSLVAGSRNEQFF
>TRBJ2-2|-|TRBV10-3
CAIRGVNTGELFF
>TRBJ2-3|TRBD1|TRBV27
CASSPRDRGRSDTQYF
>TRBJ1-1|-|TRBV5-4
CASSLDSPRGRGAFF
>TRBJ1-5|-|TRBV27
CASSIRGSQPQHF
>TRBJ1-3|-|TRBV9
CASSVHREESGNTIYF
>TRBJ1-2|-|TRBV7-9
CASSPTGDPLGGYTF
>-|TRBD1|TRBV4-1
CASSRIFGTGLHEQYF
>TRBJ2-7|-|TRBV19
CASSIRGKDEQYF
>TRBJ2-2|-|TRBV9
CASSVGAGSGTGELFF
>TRBJ2-3|-|TRBV5-1
CASSLNWGLSDTQYF
>TRBJ2-1|TRBD2|TRBV27
CASSFTGTSGYNEQFF
>TRBJ2-5|-|TRBV11-2
CASTQRGAGLVRQETQYF
>TRBJ2-2|-|TRBV28
CASRVNSRFTGELFF
>TRBJ2-1|TRBD1|TRBV5-6
CASSWVPGQGNNEQFF
>TRBJ2-7|-|TRBV9
CASSAGRAYEQYF
>TRBJ1-5|-|TRBV6-1
CASSDPRGRITSNQPQHF
>TRBJ1-2|TRBD1|TRBV5-4
CASSWDRFIYGYTF
>TRBJ1-4|-|TRBV7-9
CASSWDAYNEKLFF
>TRBJ2-7|TRBD1|TRBV27
CASSETGAVYEQYF
>TRBJ2-7|TRBD2|TRBV9
CASSVVGEGTYEQYF
>TRBJ2-2|TRBD2|TRBV7-9
CASSFWGLAGTTGELFF
>TRBJ1-2|-|TRBV4-3
CASSQGTPHRRGDYGYTF
>TRBJ2-7|-|TRBV7-3
CASSLEGRPPYEQYF
>TRBJ1-2|-|TRBV29-1
CSVGEGVFYGYTF
>TRBJ2-2|-|TRBV13
CASSLEGAAGELFF
>TRBJ2-5|TRBD1|TRBV27
CASRRRTGGRETQYF
>TRBJ1-1|-|TRBV19
CATRPEGNTEAFF
>TRBJ2-7|-|TRBV19
CASSLGRDARSPYEQYF
>TRBJ2-5|TRBD2|TRBV4-1
CASSQVRREGPETQYF
>TRBJ1-2|-|TRBV29-1
CSVGPAALRGYTF
>TRBJ2-5|-|TRBV29-1
CSVVRRRLEETQYF
>TRBJ1-5|TRBD1|TRBV5-3
CARSLAQRGRGGNSNQPQHF
>TRBJ2-2|TRBD1|TRBV7-9
CASSLEQGDTGELFF
>TRBJ1-4|-|TRBV6-1
CASSEVPHNEKLFF
>TRBJ1-2|-|TRBV6-5
CASSYSRAGGYGYTF
>TRBJ2-7|-|TRBV11-2
CASSLDALGLGYEQYF
>TRBJ2-1|-|TRBV10-3
CAISGGTAHFYNEQFF
>TRBJ2-7|-|TRBV28
CASSFRVSPYQQYF
>TRBJ2-2|TRBD2|TRBV6-6
CASIPGGYTGELFF
>TRBJ2-5|-|TRBV7-2
CASSFHPQQETQYF
>TRBJ2-1|-|TRBV9
CASSVWSLGLVVNEQFF
>TRBJ1-4|-|TRBV28
CASRLLCEKLFF
>TRBJ2-7|TRBD1|TRBV9
CASSVTGGSYEQYF
>TRBJ1-2|-|TRBV6-5
CASSIAGGLHPGYTF
>TRBJ1-1|-|TRBV6-5
CASSYSEGTEAFF
>TRBJ2-7|TRBD1|TRBV7-9
CASSLGGQGDPYEQYF